The clone carrying this T cell receptor beta chain was seen only a few times. This sample was included in a study of cytotoxic CD8 clonotypes in ibrutinib-treated CLL. J was trimmed by 7 bases and V by 3 bases; bases with no gene match: 5. This CDR3 contains 12 residues. In germline, CDR1 is GTSNPN, CDR2 SVGIG (reference sequence). Sequenced by immunoSEQ multiplex PCR; TCRdb stores in-frame clones only, minus some. The sample carries over 100,000 clones, 70% to 90% recorded once. The rearrangement joins TRBV30 to TRBJ1-2; TRBD1 matches at 7 bases. The TCR sequence derives from a human donor with chronic lymphocytic leukemia. The source material was PBMCs, sampled after 24 months of ibrutinib treatment. CDR3 sequence: CAWSRGDSGYTF. Here the CDR3 DNA reads TGTGCCTGGAGCAGGGGGGACTCTGGCTACACCTTC.